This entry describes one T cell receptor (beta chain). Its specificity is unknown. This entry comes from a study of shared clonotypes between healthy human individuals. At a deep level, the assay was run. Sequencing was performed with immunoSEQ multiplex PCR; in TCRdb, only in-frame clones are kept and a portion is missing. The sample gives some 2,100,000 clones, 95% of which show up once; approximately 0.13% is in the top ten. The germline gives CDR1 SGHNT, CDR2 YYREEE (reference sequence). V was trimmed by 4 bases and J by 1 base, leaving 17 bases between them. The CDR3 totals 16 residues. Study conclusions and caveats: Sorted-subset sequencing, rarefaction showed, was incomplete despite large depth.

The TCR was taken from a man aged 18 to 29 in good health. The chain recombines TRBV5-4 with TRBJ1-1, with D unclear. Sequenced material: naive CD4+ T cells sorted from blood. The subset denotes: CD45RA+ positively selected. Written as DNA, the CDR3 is TGTGCCAGCAGCCTTGCAGTGATGTCCGGGAACACTGAAGCTTTCTTT. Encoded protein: CASSLAVMSGNTEAFF.